This T cell receptor (beta chain) was profiled in a study of T cell responses to AZD1222 COVID-19 vaccine. Study-level background: Second-dose groups at about 4 or about 12 weeks were pooled. Overall study results and limits: Among AZD1222 vaccinees, only 5 to 7 were seropositive at baseline. Mostly white British, mostly female donors; authors suggested clonal diversity may be underestimated. Across the whole spike, CD4 TCRs peaked at regions 160-218 and 743-854.

As for this clone: The target antigen is unknown.

Trimming stripped 3 bases from V and 3 bases from J, with 11 bases between. This CDR3 region has 13 residues. The germline V gene encodes CDR1 SQVTM and CDR2 ANQGSEA. Data came from immunoSEQ multiplex PCR; TCRdb stores just in-frame clones and leaves some out. The sample lists about 120,000 clones; 81% were seen once. The V call is TRBV29-1, the J call TRBJ1-1; D perhaps matches TRBD1 (5 bases). This material consisted of peripheral blood, taken on day 0 of AZD1222 vaccination. The receptor was derived from an adult in good health. The DNA of the CDR3 is TGCAGCGTTGAGAGGGGAGGGGACACTGAAGCTTTCTTT. Protein: CSVERGGDTEAFF.